The 30 T cell receptor beta chains below all came from one sample that was sequenced in a study of post-analysis software for immune sequencing data. TCR beta cDNA libraries had unique molecular identifiers. In TCRdb, the PCR reads were re-called with MiXCR into one record per CDR3 protein. The sample has 180,000 or so distinct CDR3 sequences, 29% seen once; the top ten hold around 3.2%. These receptors are not linked to any known antigen. General observations from the study: Several TRBV segments were more frequent in patients than controls; TRBV5-6, TRBV5-1 and TRBV20-1 belonged to this group.

The sample taken for sequencing was blood. The origin of the receptors is a girl under 18 with multiple sclerosis.

This clonotype was seen many times. This sequence joins TRBV10-1 and TRBJ2-7, with D uncertain. This CDR3 contains 13 residues. V shed 5 bases and J shed 0 bases, with 8 bases lying between them. Germline CDR1 WNHNN, CDR2 SYGVQD (reference sequence). The DNA for the CDR3 is TGCGCCAGCAGTCTTCTGCCCTCCTACGAGCAGTACTTC. Translation: CASSLLPSYEQYF.

Worth noting for this clonotype: Since the CDR3 does not end with the conserved phenylalanine or tryptophan, this likely comes from a read error. The chain recombines TRBV12-3 or TRBV12-4 with TRBJ2-3; 9 bases align to TRBD1. This CDR3 is 18 amino acids long. Trimming at V came to 0 bases and at J to 5 bases, leaving 12 bases not matched to a gene. The CDR3 bases are TGTGCCAGCAGTTTAGCGCCGGGACAGGGAGGCACTGGAGATACGCAGTATTCT. The encoded protein is CASSLAPGQGGTGDTQYS.

The chain joins TRBV20-1 to TRBJ2-1; weak D call: TRBD2 (6 bases). Per germline, CDR1 DFQATT and CDR2 SNEGSKA (reference sequence). Between the trimmed V and J ends, which lost 6 bases and 2 bases, there was a span of 17 bases. The CDR3 is made up of 15 amino acids. The CDR3 nucleotides are TGCAGTGCCACGGGAGCGGTGACTACCTACAATGAGCAGTTCTTC. As protein: CSATGAVTTYNEQFF.

This clonotype has a handful of counts. This sequence may be a read error, since a much larger clone differs from it by one base. V is TRBV6-5 and J is TRBJ2-5; TRBD2 matches at 11 bases. The J segment lost 11 bases and the V segment lost 5 bases, leaving 13 bases of the junction unmatched. The CDR3 has 15 amino acids. Per the germline V gene, CDR1 is MNHEY and CDR2 is SVGAGI. CDR3 sequence reads: CASSLAGGPSNEQYF. The CDR3 bases are TGTGCCAGCAGTCTAGCGGGAGGTCCGTCCAATGAGCAGTACTTC.

Turning to this clonotype: A single base separates this from a much larger clone, so it may be a read error. CDR3: CASSELGPHEQYF. Here the CDR3 DNA reads TGCGCCAGCAGTGAGTTGGGTCCCCATGAGCAGTACTTC. The chain carries TRBV5-1 and TRBJ2-5; unclear D gene. Germline V CDR1 and CDR2: SGHRS, YFSETQ. Trimming cost V 5 bases and J 11 bases, with 19 bases left between them. The CDR3 is 13 residues long.

This clonotype has at least ten counts. The genes are TRBV29-1 and TRBJ2-7, with 8 bases fitting TRBD1. Germline CDR1 is SQVTM and CDR2 is ANQGSEA. The CDR3 runs 13 residues. Trimming cost V 6 bases and J 3 bases; bases outside gene matches: 7. The CDR3 nucleotides are TGCAGCGTCCCCGGACAGGGATTCTACGAGCAGTACTTC. Protein product: CSVPGQGFYEQYF.

The V call is TRBV11-2, the J call TRBJ2-5; TRBD2 agrees at 14 bases. CDR1 is SGHAT, CDR2 FQNNGV, per germline. There are 17 residues in the CDR3. After removal of 4 bases from V and 4 bases from J, the junction contained 8 bases not matched to a gene. The CDR3 DNA reads TGTGCCAGCAGCTCTACGACTAGCGGGAGGGCCCGAGAGACCCAGTACTTC. This sequence encodes CASSSTTSGRARETQYF.

V is TRBV5-1 and J is TRBJ2-1; TRBD1 agrees at 8 bases. CDR3 length equals 15 residues. V trimming: 4 bases; J trimming: 1 base; junction bases outside the gene matches: 4. CDR1 SGHRS and CDR2 YFSETQ come from the germline V gene. Written as DNA, the CDR3 is TGCGCCAGCAGCCCGACAGGGGTATCCTACAATGAGCAGTTCTTC. It specifies CASSPTGVSYNEQFF.

This clonotype was detected a few times. The rearrangement links TRBV3-1 to TRBJ2-1, with a possible D match to TRBD2 (5 bases). V was clipped by 0 bases and J by 14 bases, with 20 bases between them. Germline V gene data show CDR1 as LGHDT and CDR2 as YNNKEL (reference sequence). CDR3 length equals 15 residues. CDR3 amino acids: CASSQDSGGSQTEFF. The CDR3 DNA follows: TGTGCCAGCAGCCAAGATAGTGGAGGCTCTCAGACTGAGTTCTTC.

For this clonotype: A much larger clone lies a single base off, so this may be a read error. The chain links TRBV5-1 to TRBJ2-3; 9 bases are shared with TRBD1. Looked up from germline, CDR1 is SGHRS and CDR2 is YFSETQ. This CDR3 is 18 amino acids long. CDR3 sequence (DNA): TGCGCCAGCAGCGCCGGACAGGGGTTTGTGGGACGCACAGATGCGCAGTATTTT. Protein sequence: CASSAGQGFVGRTDAQYF.

This clonotype was seen many times. This rearrangement joins TRBV29-1 to TRBJ2-1, with D possibly being TRBD2 (5 bases). The V gene lost 3 bases and the J gene lost 1 base, with 13 bases spanning the gap. The germline V gene has CDR1 SQVTM and CDR2 ANQGSEA. The CDR3 spans 15 residues. The chain's CDR3 is CSVDTDSFSYNEQFF. CDR3 sequence (DNA): TGCAGCGTTGATACGGACTCCTTTTCCTACAATGAGCAGTTCTTC.

The sample holds a few counts of this clonotype. The gene calls are TRBV20-1 and TRBJ2-4; TRBD2 matches 7 bases. The CDR3 is 15 amino acids. Germline V CDR1 and CDR2: DFQATT, SNEGSKA (reference sequence). The V segment lost 0 bases and the J segment 3 bases; nucleotides outside the gene matches: 5. The CDR3 loop reads CSARDFGLDKNIQYF. CDR3 DNA: TGCAGTGCTAGAGATTTTGGACTAGACAAAAACATTCAGTACTTC.

This clonotype was recorded many times. This chain uses TRBV3-1 with TRBJ2-5; D gene uncertain. The germline V gene encodes CDR1 LGHDT and CDR2 YNNKEL (reference sequence). CDR3 length: 15 amino acids. Trimming removed 4 bases from V and 2 bases from J, with 14 bases in between. The CDR3 here is CASSPIMAIQETQYF. DNA of the CDR3: TGTGCCAGCAGCCCGATTATGGCTATTCAAGAGACCCAGTACTTC.

This clonotype was seen only a few times. The J gene is TRBJ2-7, the V gene TRBV6-2 or TRBV6-3; D perhaps matches TRBD2 (6 bases). CDR3 size: 16 residues. Deletions cut 8 bases from V and 3 bases from J, with 23 bases between. From germline, CDR1 is MNHEY and CDR2 SVGEGT. This CDR3 is CASVGTARGQSYEQYF. The DNA of the CDR3 is TGTGCCAGCGTGGGTACGGCGCGGGGCCAAAGCTACGAGCAGTACTTC.

This clonotype was found a few times. The gene calls are TRBV5-1 and TRBJ2-3, with TRBD2 as a possible D gene (5 bases). Germline V gene sequence: CDR1 SGHRS, CDR2 YFSETQ. Trimming took 2 bases from V and 2 from J, leaving 21 bases between them. This CDR3 has 18 residues. In DNA, the CDR3 is TGCGCCAGCAGCTTCTATGCCTCTCTCCAGCGGAACACAGATACGCAGTATTTT. This codes for CASSFYASLQRNTDTQYF.

This clonotype appeared once. An end of the junction differs from the germline gene, which may be a read error. V usage is TRBV5-6 and J usage is TRBJ2-4, with D tentatively TRBD2 (5 bases). The J call may be incorrect, as the DNA end agrees better with TRBJ2-7. The CDR3 runs to 12 residues. The germline V gene has CDR1 SGHDT and CDR2 YYEEEE. CDR3 residues: CVSSSGSYEQYF. The DNA of the CDR3 is TGTGTCAGCAGCTCGGGGAGTTACGAGCAGTACTTC.

Turning to this clonotype: This could be a read error, since a much larger clone is one nucleotide away. This sequence joins TRBV6-6 and TRBJ2-7; D is ambiguous. The germline V gene encodes CDR1 MNHNY and CDR2 SVGAGI (reference sequence). Trimming removed 7 bases from V and 5 bases from J, with 18 bases in between. The length of the CDR3 is 14 residues. Here the CDR3 DNA reads TGTGCCAGCAACCCTTCAATACACTCTGACGAGCAGTACTTC. It translates to CASNPSIHSDEQYF.

This clonotype was observed many times. The rearrangement links TRBV24-1 to TRBJ2-1; 8 bases agree with TRBD2. CDR1 is KGHDR, CDR2 SFDVKD, per germline. The CDR3 contains 16 residues. Trimming at V came to 4 bases and at J to 6 bases, leaving 10 bases not matched to a gene. In DNA, the CDR3 is TGTGCCACCAGTGACCCGGGGACTAGTCCCGGCAATGAGCAGTTCTTC. It is translated as CATSDPGTSPGNEQFF.

This clonotype was detected only a few times. The V call is TRBV4-2, the J call TRBJ2-1; 8 nucleotides line up with TRBD2. Per germline, CDR1 LGHNA and CDR2 YNFKEQ. The CDR3 covers 17 residues. V dropped 0 bases and J dropped 4; count of bases not matched to a gene: 8. The CDR3 sequence is CASSQDRERGSYNEQFF. The DNA of the CDR3 is TGTGCCAGCAGCCAAGATCGGGAGCGGGGGTCTTACAATGAGCAGTTCTTC.

This clonotype was counted many times. The CDR3 reads CASSGGTGFQPQHF. CDR3 nucleotide sequence: TGTGCCAGCAGCGGCGGGACAGGGTTTCAGCCCCAGCATTTT. The V gene is TRBV7-9, the J gene TRBJ1-5; 9 nucleotides match TRBD1. The CDR3 has 14 residues. Trimming at V came to 5 bases and at J to 6 bases, leaving 5 bases not matched to a gene. The V gene's germline CDR1 is SEHNR and CDR2 FQNEAQ (reference sequence).

This clonotype was picked up a small number of times. The gene calls are TRBV5-4 and TRBJ1-1; D is undetermined. Germline-derived CDR1 and CDR2 are SGHNT and YYREEE (reference sequence). Between the trimmed V and J ends, which lost 7 bases and 0 bases, there was a span of 7 bases. The CDR3 length is 12 residues. The CDR3 DNA sequence: TGTGCCAGCGGGCAGCTGAACACTGAAGCTTTCTTT. Amino acid sequence: CASGQLNTEAFF.

Details on this clonotype: A junction end diverges from the germline sequence, so it may reflect a read error. The genes are TRBV20-1 and TRBJ1-2; D is possibly TRBD1 (6 bases). This CDR3 comprises 15 residues. CDR1 is DFQATT, CDR2 SNEGSKA, per germline (reference sequence). The CDR3 DNA reads TGCAGTGCTAGAGACTGGGGGGCCTTCAACTATAGCTACACCTTC. Its translation: CSARDWGAFNYSYTF.

This clonotype was detected many times. V gene TRBV20-1 combines with J gene TRBJ2-7; TRBD1 might be the D (7 bases). The germline CDR1 and CDR2 sequences are DFQATT and SNEGSKA (reference sequence). Trimming removed 0 bases at V and 2 bases at J, with 11 bases between. The CDR3 has 14 amino acids. The chain's CDR3 is CSARERDSPYEQYF. Written as DNA, the CDR3 is TGCAGTGCTAGAGAGCGGGACAGTCCCTACGAGCAGTACTTC.

The rearrangement links TRBV11-2 to TRBJ2-2; tentative D call: TRBD1 (7 bases). The V and J ends lost 5 bases and 1 base respectively, with 11 bases between them. CDR1 SGHAT and CDR2 FQNNGV come from the germline V gene. The CDR3 consists of 15 residues. The DNA of the CDR3 is TGTGCCAGCAGCCCCAGGGGGGAGAACACCGGGGAGCTGTTTTTT. It is translated as CASSPRGENTGELFF. Complete variable domain (other parts from reference TRBV11-2 and TRBJ2-2): EAGVAQSPRYKIIEKRQSVAFWCNPISGHATLYWYQQILGQGPKLLIQFQNNGVVDDSQLPKDRFSAERLKGVDSTLKIQPAKLEDSAVYLCASSPRGENTGELFFGEGSRLTVL.

This clonotype was detected ten times or more. The chain joins TRBV7-9 to TRBJ2-6, with D unresolved. The CDR3 has 16 residues. The V end was cut by 3 bases, the J end by 0 bases, with 9 bases between. The germline gives CDR1 SEHNR, CDR2 FQNEAQ (reference sequence). The CDR3 bases are TGTGCCAGCAGCTTGCCCGTGGGCTCTGGGGCCAACGTCCTGACTTTC. Translated, it gives CASSLPVGSGANVLTF.

This clonotype was counted a few times. V is TRBV6-6 and J is TRBJ1-1, with unresolved D. The CDR3 spans 13 residues. The germline V gene encodes CDR1 MNHNY and CDR2 SVGAGI (reference sequence). The V gene lost 5 bases and the J gene lost 3 bases, with 10 bases spanning the gap. This chain's CDR3 is CASSIDIYTEAFF. Here the CDR3 DNA reads TGTGCCAGCAGTATTGACATATACACTGAAGCTTTCTTT.

This clonotype appeared many times. The chain has TRBV27 and TRBJ2-7, with 8 bases that match TRBD1. Germline CDR1 reads MNHEY; CDR2 reads SMNVEV (reference sequence). Unmatched junction bases numbered 6, after V lost 5 bases and J lost 3 bases. The CDR3 has 14 amino acids. Here the CDR3 DNA reads TGTGCCAGCAGTGCCAGACAGGGGCGCTACGAGCAGTACTTC. Protein sequence: CASSARQGRYEQYF.

This sequence joins TRBV6-5 and TRBJ2-1, with TRBD2 matching over 11 bases. Germline trimming cut 5 bases from V and 2 bases from J; bases unmatched to any gene: 2. Germline CDR1 reads MNHEY; CDR2 reads SVGAGI. The CDR3 is 15 residues long. The CDR3 DNA follows: TGTGCCAGCAGTCTTAGCGGGAGGGCCTACAATGAGCAGTTCTTC. Translation: CASSLSGRAYNEQFF.

The chain recombines TRBV4-1 with TRBJ1-1, with TRBD1 matching 7 bases. J was trimmed by 2 bases and V by 3 bases; bases with no gene match: 6. In germline, CDR1 is MGHRA, CDR2 YSYEKL. The CDR3 consists of 15 residues. In nucleotides, the CDR3 is TGCGCCAGCAGCCATTTCGACAGGGATAACACTGAAGCTTTCTTT. This gives the protein CASSHFDRDNTEAFF.

Concerning this clonotype: A much larger clone sits a single nucleotide away, making a read error possible. The CDR3 region is CASSPRSSYGQYF. The CDR3 DNA is TGTGCCAGCAGCCCAAGGAGCTCCTACGGGCAGTACTTC. The V call is TRBV3-1, the J call TRBJ2-7; D ambiguous. The CDR3 has 13 residues. The V gene's germline CDR1 is LGHDT and CDR2 YNNKEL (reference sequence).